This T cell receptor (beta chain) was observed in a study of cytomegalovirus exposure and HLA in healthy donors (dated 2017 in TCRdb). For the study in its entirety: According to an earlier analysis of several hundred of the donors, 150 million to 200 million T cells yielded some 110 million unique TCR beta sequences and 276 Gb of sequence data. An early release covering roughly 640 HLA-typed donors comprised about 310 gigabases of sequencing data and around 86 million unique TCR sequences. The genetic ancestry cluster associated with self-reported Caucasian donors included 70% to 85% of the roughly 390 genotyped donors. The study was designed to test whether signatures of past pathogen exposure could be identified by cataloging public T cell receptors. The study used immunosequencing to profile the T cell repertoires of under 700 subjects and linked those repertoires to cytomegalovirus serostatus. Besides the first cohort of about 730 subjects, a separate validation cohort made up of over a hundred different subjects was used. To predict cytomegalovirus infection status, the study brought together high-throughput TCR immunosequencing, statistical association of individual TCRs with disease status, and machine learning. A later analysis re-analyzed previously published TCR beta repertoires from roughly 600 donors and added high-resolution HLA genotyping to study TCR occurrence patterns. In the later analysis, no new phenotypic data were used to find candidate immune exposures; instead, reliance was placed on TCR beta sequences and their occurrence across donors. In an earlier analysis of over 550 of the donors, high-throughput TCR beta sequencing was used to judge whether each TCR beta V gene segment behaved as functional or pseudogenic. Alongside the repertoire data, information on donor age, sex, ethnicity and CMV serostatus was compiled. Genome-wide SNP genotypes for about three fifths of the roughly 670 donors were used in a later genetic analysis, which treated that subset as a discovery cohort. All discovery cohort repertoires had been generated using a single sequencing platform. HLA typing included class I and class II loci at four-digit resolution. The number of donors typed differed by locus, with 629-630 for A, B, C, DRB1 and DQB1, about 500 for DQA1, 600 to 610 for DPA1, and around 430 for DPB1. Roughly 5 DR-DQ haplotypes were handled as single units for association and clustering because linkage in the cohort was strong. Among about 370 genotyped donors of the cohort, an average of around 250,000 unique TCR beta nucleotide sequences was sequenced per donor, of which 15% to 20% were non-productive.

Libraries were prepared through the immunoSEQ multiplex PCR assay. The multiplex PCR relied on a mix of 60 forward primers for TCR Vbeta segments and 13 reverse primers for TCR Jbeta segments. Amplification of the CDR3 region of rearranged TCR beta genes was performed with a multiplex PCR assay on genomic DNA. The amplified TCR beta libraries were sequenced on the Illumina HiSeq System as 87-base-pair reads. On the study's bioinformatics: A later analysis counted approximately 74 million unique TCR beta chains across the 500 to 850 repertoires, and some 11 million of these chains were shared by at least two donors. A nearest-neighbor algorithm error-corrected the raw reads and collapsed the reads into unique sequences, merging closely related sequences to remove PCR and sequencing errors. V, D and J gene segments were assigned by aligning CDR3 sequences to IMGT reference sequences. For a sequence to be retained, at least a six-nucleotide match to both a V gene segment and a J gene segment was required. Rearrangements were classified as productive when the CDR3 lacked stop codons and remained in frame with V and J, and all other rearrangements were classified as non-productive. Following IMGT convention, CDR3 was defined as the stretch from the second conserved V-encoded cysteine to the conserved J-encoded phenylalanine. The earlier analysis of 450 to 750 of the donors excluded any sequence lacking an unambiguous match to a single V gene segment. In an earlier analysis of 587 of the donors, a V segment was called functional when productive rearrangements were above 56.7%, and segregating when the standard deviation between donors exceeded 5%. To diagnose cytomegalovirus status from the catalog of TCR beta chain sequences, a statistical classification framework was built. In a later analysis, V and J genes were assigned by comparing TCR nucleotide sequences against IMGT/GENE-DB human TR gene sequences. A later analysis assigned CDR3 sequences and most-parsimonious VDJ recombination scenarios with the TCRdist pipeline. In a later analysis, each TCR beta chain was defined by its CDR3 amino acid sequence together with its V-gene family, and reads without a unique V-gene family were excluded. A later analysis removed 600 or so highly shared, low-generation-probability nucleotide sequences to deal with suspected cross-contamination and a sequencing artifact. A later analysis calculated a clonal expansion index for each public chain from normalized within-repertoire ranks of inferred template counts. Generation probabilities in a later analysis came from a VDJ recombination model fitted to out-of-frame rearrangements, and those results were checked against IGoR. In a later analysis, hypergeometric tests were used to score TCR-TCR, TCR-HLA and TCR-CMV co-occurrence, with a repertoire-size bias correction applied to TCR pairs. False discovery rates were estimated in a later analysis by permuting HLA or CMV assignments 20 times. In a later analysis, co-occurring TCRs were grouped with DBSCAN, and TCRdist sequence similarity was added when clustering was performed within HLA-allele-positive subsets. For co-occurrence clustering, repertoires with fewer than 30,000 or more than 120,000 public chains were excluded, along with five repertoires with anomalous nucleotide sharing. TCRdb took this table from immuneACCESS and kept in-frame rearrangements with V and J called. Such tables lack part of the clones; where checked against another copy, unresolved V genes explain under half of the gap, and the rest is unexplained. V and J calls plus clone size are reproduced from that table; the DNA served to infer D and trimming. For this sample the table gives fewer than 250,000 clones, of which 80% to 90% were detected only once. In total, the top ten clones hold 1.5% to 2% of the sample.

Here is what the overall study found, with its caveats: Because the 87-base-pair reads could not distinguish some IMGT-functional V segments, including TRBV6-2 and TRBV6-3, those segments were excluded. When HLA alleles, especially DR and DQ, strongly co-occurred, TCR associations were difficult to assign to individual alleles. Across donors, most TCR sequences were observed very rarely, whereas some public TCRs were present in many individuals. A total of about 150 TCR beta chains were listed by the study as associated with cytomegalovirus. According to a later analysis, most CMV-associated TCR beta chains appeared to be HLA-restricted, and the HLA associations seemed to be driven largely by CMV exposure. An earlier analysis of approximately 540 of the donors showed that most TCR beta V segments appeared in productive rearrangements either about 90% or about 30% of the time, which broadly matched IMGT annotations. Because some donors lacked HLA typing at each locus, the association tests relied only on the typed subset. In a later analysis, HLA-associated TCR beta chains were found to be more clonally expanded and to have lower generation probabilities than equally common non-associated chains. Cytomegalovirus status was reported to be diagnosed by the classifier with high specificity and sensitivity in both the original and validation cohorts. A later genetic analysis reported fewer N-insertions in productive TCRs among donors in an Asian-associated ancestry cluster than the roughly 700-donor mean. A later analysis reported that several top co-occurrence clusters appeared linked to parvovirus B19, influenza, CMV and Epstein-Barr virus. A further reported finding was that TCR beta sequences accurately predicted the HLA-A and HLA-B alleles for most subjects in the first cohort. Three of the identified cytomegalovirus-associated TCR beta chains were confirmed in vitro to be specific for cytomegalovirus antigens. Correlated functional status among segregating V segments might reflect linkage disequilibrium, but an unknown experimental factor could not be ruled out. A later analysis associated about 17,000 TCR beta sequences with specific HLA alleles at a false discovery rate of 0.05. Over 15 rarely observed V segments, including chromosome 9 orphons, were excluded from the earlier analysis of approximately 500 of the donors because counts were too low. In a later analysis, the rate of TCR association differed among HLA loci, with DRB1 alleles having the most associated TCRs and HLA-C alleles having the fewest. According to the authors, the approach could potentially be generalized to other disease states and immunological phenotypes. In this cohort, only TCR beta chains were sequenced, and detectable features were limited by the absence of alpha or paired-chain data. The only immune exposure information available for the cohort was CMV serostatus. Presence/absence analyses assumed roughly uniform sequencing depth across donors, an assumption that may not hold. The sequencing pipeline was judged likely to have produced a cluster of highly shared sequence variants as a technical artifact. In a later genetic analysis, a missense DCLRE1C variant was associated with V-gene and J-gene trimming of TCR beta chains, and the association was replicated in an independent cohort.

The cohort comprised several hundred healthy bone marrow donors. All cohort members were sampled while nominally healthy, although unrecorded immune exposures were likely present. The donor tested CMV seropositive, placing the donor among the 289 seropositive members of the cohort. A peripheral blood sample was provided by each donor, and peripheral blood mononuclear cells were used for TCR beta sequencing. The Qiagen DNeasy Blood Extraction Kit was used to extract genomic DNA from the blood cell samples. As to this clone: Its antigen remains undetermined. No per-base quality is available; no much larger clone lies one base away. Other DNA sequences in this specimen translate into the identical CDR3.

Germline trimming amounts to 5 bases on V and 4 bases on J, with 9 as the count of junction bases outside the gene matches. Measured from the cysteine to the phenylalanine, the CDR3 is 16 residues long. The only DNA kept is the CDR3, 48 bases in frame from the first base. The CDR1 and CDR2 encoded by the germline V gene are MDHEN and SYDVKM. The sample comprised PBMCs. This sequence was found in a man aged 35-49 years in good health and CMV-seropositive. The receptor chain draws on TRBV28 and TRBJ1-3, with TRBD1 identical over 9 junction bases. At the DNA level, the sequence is TGTGCCAGCAGTCCCTTAGGGACAGGGCCCGGAAACACCATATATTTT. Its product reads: CASSPLGTGPGNTIYF. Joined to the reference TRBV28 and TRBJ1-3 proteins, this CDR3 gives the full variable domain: DVKVTQSSRYLVKRTGEKVFLECVQDMDHENMFWYRQDPGLGLRLIYFSYDVKMKEKGDIPEGYSVSREKKERFSLILESASTNQTSMYLCASSPLGTGPGNTIYFGEGSWLTVV.